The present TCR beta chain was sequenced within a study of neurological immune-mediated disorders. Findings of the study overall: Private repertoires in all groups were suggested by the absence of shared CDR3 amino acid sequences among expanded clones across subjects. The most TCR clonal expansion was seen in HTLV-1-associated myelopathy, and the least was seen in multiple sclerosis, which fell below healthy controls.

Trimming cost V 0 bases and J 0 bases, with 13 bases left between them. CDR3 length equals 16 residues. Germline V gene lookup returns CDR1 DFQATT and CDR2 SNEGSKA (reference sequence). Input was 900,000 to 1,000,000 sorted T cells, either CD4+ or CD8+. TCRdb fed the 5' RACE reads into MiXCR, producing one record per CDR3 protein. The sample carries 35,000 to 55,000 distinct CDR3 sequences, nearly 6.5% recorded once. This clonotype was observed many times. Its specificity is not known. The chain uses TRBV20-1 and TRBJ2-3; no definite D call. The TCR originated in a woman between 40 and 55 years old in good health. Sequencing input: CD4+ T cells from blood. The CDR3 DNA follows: TGCAGTGCTAGAGACTTCATACGGGCTAGCACAGATACGCAGTATTTT. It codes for CSARDFIRASTDTQYF.